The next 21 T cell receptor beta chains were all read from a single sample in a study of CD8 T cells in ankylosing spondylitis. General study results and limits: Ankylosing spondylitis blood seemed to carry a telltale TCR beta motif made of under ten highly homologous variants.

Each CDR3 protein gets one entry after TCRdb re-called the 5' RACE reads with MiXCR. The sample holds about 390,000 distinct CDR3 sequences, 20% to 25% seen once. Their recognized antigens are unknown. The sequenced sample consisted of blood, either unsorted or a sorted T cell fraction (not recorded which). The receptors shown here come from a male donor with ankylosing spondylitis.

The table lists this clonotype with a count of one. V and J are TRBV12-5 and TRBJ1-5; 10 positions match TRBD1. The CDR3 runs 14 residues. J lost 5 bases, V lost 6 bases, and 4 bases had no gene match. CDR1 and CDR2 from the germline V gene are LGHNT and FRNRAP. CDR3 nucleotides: TGTGCTAGTGGATCCGGGACAGGGGATCAGCCCCAGCATTTT. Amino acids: CASGSGTGDQPQHF.

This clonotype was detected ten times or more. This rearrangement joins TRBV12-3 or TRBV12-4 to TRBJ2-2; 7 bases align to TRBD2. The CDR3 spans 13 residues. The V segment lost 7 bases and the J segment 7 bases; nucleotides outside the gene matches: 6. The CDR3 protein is CASTLTSVGELFF. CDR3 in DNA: TGTGCCAGCACCCTAACTAGCGTCGGGGAGCTGTTTTTT.

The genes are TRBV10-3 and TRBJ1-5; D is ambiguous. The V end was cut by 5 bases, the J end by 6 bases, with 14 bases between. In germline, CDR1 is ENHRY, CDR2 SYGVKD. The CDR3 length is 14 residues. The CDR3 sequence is CAISRQGFTQPQHF. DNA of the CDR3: TGTGCCATCAGTCGTCAAGGCTTTACTCAGCCCCAGCATTTT.

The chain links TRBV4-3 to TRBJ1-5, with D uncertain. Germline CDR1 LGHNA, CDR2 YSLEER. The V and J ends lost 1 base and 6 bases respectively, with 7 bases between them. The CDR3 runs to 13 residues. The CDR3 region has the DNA TGCGCCAGCAGCCAAGTACTACTTCAGCCCCAGCATTTT. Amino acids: CASSQVLLQPQHF.

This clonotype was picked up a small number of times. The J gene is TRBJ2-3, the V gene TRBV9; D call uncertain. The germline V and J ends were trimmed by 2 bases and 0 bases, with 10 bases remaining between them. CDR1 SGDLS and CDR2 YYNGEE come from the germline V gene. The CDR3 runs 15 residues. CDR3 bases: TGTGCCAGCAGCGTCCTAGGTGTCAGCACAGATACGCAGTATTTT. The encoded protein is CASSVLGVSTDTQYF.

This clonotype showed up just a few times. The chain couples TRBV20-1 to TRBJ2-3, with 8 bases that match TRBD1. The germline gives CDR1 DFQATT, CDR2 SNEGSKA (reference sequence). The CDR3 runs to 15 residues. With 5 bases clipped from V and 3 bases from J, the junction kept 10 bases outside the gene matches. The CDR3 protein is CSASAGGESTDTQYF. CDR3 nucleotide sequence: TGCAGTGCTTCGGCAGGGGGCGAGTCGACAGATACGCAGTATTTT.

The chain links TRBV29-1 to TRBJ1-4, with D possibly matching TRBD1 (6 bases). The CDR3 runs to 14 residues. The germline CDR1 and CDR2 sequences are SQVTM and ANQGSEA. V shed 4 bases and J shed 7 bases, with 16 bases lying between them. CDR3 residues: CSVVEGGSFEKLFF. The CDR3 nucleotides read TGCAGCGTTGTGGAGGGGGGGTCTTTTGAAAAACTGTTTTTT.

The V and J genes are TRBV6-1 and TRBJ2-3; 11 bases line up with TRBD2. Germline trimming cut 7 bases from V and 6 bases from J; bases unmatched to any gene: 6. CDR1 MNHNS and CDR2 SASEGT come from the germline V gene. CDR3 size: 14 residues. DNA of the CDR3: TGTGCCAGCATCTTAGCGGGAGGGCCGGATACGCAGTATTTT. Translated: CASILAGGPDTQYF.

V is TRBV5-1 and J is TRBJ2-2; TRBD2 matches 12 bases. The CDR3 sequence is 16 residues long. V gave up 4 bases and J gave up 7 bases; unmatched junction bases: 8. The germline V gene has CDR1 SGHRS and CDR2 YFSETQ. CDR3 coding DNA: TGCGCCAGCAGCATTCGGACTAGCGGGATGAGCGGGGAGCTGTTTTTT. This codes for CASSIRTSGMSGELFF.

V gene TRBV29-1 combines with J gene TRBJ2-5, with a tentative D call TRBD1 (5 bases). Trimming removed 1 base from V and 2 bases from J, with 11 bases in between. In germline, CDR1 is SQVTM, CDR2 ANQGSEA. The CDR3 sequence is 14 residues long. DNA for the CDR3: TGCAGCGTTGAAGTCCACAGGTCTCAAGAGACCCAGTACTTC. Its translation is CSVEVHRSQETQYF.

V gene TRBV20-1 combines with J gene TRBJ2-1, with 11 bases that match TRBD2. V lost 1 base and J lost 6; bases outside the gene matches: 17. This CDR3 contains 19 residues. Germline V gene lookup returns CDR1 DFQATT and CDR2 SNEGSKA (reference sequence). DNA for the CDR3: TGCAGTGCTAGAGGCCCCTGGGTTAGCGGGAGGGCCCTGAGCAATGAGCAGTTCTTC. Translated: CSARGPWVSGRALSNEQFF.

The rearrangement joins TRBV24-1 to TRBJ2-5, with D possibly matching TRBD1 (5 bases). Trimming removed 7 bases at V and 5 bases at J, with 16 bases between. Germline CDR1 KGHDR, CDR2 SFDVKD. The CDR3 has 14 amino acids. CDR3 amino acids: CATRHSTVGETQYF. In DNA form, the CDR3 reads TGTGCCACCAGACATTCGACAGTGGGGGAGACCCAGTACTTC.

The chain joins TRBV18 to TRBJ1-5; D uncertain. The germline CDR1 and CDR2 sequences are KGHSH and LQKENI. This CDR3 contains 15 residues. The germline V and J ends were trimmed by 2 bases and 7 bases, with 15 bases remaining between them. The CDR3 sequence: CASSPGVPSLQPQHF. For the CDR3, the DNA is TGTGCCAGCTCACCAGGGGTCCCTAGCCTCCAGCCCCAGCATTTT.

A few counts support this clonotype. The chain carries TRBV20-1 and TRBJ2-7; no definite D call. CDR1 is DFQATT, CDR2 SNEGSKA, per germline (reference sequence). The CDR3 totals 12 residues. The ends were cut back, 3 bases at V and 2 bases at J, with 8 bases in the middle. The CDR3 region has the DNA TGCAGTGCTAGTGCAGAACCCTACGAGCAGTACTTC. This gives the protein CSASAEPYEQYF.

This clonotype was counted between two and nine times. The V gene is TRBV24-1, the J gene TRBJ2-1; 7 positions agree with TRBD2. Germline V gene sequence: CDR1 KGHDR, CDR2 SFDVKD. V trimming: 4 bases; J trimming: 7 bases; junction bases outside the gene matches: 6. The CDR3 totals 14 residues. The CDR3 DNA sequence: TGTGCCACCAGTGACCCTGGACTAGTGAATGAGCAGTTCTTC. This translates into CATSDPGLVNEQFF.

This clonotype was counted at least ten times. Here the CDR3 reads CASSPLAANTGELFF. CDR3 in DNA: TGTGCCAGCAGCCCGCTAGCGGCGAACACCGGGGAGCTGTTTTTT. V and J are TRBV7-9 and TRBJ2-2, with 7 bases lining up with TRBD2. From germline, CDR1 is SEHNR and CDR2 FQNEAQ (reference sequence). This CDR3 has 15 residues. V was clipped by 5 bases and J by 0 bases; unmatched bases: 3.

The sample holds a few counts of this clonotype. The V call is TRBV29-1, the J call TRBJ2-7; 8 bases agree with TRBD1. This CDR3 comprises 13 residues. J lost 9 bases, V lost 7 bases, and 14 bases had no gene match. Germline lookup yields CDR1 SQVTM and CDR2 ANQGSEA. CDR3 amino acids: CSAMTGDLVVQYF. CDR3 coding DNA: TGCAGCGCTATGACAGGGGACCTGGTGGTGCAGTACTTC.

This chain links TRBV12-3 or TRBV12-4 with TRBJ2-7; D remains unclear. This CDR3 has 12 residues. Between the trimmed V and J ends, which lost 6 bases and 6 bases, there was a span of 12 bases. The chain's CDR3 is CASSSPVGEQYF. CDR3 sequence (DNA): TGTGCCAGCAGCTCCCCCGTCGGCGAGCAGTACTTC.

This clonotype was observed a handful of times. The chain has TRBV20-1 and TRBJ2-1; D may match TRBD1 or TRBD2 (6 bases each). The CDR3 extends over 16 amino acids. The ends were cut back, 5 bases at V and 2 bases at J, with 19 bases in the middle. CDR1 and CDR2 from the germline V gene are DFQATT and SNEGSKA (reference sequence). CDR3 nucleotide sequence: TGCAGTGCTTCTATTAAGACAGGACTAACCTACAATGAGCAGTTCTTC. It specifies CSASIKTGLTYNEQFF.

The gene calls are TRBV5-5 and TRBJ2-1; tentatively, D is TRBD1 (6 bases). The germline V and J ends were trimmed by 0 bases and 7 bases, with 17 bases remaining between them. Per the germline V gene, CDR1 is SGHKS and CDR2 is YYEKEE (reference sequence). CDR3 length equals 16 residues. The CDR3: CASSLALRRGGNEQFF. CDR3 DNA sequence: TGTGCCAGCAGCTTGGCTCTGCGGAGAGGGGGTAATGAGCAGTTCTTC.

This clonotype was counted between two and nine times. CDR3 sequence (DNA): TGCGCCAGCAGCTTTTCCCCGTCCTCCTACGAGCAGTACTTC. Protein sequence: CASSFSPSSYEQYF. V usage is TRBV5-1 and J usage is TRBJ2-7; no clear D. The V end was cut by 2 bases, the J end by 0 bases, with 9 bases between. This CDR3 comprises 14 residues. From germline, CDR1 is SGHRS and CDR2 YFSETQ.